Following are 26 T cell receptor beta chains from one sample sequenced in a study of cytomegalovirus exposure and HLA in healthy donors. Use of 60 Vbeta and 13 Jbeta primers characterized the PCR. Measured with immunoSEQ multiplex PCR; TCRdb has only the in-frame clones, and not every one. The table has 200,000 to 250,000 clones, about 80% seen once. Sequencing was carried out using PBMCs. The receptors stem from a woman aged 60-75 years in good health and CMV-seropositive.

The chain recombines TRBV10-3 with TRBJ1-4; a possible D gene is TRBD1 (5 bases). Per the germline V gene, CDR1 is ENHRY and CDR2 is SYGVKD. CDR3 length: 14 amino acids. V was shortened by 0 bases and J by 13 bases, with 15 bases between the two germline ends. The CDR3 nucleotides read TGTGCCATCAGTGAGTCGGCGACAGCTTTAGGACTGTTTTTT. Translated: CAISESATALGLFF.

V and J are TRBV7-9 and TRBJ2-1, with 16 bases matching TRBD2. CDR1 and CDR2 (germline): SEHNR, FQNEAQ (reference sequence). The CDR3 is 16 amino acids. The V and J ends lost 1 base and 12 bases, in that order; junction bases with no gene match: 6. CDR3 nucleotides: TGTGCCAGCAGCTTAGAGGGGACTAGCGGGAGGGAGACGCAGTTCTTC. Protein product: CASSLEGTSGRETQFF.

This clone was detected a few times. The rearrangement uses TRBV6-1 and TRBJ1-6; 10 nucleotides agree with TRBD1. Losses at the gene ends were 4 bases for V and 9 bases for J; bases not matched to a gene: 9. The CDR3 is 16 amino acids. Germline V CDR1 and CDR2: MNHNS, SASEGT. The CDR3 reads CASSGLGTGEVSPLHF. The CDR3 nucleotides read TGTGCCAGCAGTGGGCTGGGGACAGGGGAAGTTTCACCCCTCCACTTT.

The chain uses TRBV7-2 and TRBJ2-7, with D possibly TRBD2 on 5 matching bases. Trimming cost V 2 bases and J 0 bases, with 8 bases left between them. Germline V gene sequence: CDR1 SGHTA, CDR2 FQGNSA. This CDR3 spans 14 amino acids. DNA of the CDR3: TGTGCCAGCAGCTTATTAGCGACCTCCTACGAGCAGTACTTC. It is translated as CASSLLATSYEQYF.

The chain couples TRBV7-9 to TRBJ2-5; D is unclear. The CDR3 runs to 12 residues. The V end lost 7 bases, the J end lost 0 bases, and 6 bases lay between the germline ends. CDR1 SEHNR and CDR2 FQNEAQ come from the germline V gene (reference sequence). CDR3 sequence reads: CASTPYQETQYF. The CDR3 DNA reads as TGTGCCAGCACCCCGTACCAAGAGACCCAGTACTTC. Using reference TRBV7-9 and TRBJ2-5 for the parts outside the CDR3, the full variable domain is DTGVSQNPRHKITKRGQNVTFRCDPISEHNRLYWYRQTLGQGPEFLTYFQNEAQLEKSRLLSDRFSAERPKGSFSTLEIQRTEQGDSAMYLCASTPYQETQYFGPGTRLLVL.

This sequence joins TRBV5-1 and TRBJ2-3, with TRBD2 identical over 8 bases. The CDR3 is 16 residues long. CDR1 is SGHRS, CDR2 YFSETQ, per germline. Unmatched junction bases numbered 6, after V lost 1 base and J lost 2 bases. Here the CDR3 reads CASSLFLAGFTDTQYF. CDR3 sequence (DNA): TGCGCCAGCAGCTTGTTCCTAGCGGGCTTCACAGATACGCAGTATTTT.

This rearrangement joins TRBV28 to TRBJ2-1, with a possible D match to TRBD1 (6 bases). This CDR3 comprises 15 residues. Germline V gene lookup returns CDR1 MDHEN and CDR2 SYDVKM. V lost 4 bases and J lost 9, with 19 bases in between. The CDR3 sequence is CASSYRQVLIGEQFF. CDR3 sequence (DNA): TGTGCCAGCAGTTACCGACAGGTATTGATCGGTGAGCAGTTCTTC.

This chain links TRBV6-5 with TRBJ2-5; no definite D call. V was cut by 7 bases and J by 5 bases, with 17 bases left in between. The CDR3 extends over 14 amino acids. Looked up from germline, CDR1 is MNHEY and CDR2 is SVGAGI. CDR3 coding DNA: TGTGCCAGCACTCGACCCGGTCACGGGGAGACCCAGTACTTC. Its protein product is CASTRPGHGETQYF.

For this clone: A read error may account for a junction end that differs from germline. V is TRBV6-1 and J is TRBJ2-7; possible D gene TRBD2, 5 bases. The CDR3 spans 10 residues. Germline CDR1 is MNHNS and CDR2 is SASEGT. The CDR3 coding sequence is TGTGCCAGCACCTCCGAGCTCGGGGACTTC. It translates to CASTSELGDF.

This clone was detected once. The gene calls are TRBV30 and TRBJ2-7; unclear D gene. Germline assignment: CDR1 GTSNPN and CDR2 SVGIG (reference sequence). The CDR3 covers 11 residues. The ends were cut back, 5 bases at V and 4 bases at J, with 9 bases in the middle. This CDR3 is CAWGQVYEQYF. Here the CDR3 DNA reads TGTGCCTGGGGTCAGGTGTACGAGCAGTACTTC.

This sequence joins TRBV2 and TRBJ2-7, with TRBD2 matching 9 bases. The CDR3 totals 13 residues. V lost 5 bases and J lost 2; bases outside the gene matches: 1. Germline CDR1 is SNHLY and CDR2 is FYNNEI. The CDR3 reads CASSKREAYEQYF. CDR3 in DNA: TGTGCCAGCAGTAAGCGGGAGGCCTACGAGCAGTACTTC.

V gene TRBV7-2 combines with J gene TRBJ1-6; 10 nucleotides agree with TRBD1. The germline V gene has CDR1 SGHTA and CDR2 FQGNSA. This CDR3 comprises 15 residues. The junction had 5 bases not matched to a gene; V was cut back by 5 bases and J by 7 bases. The CDR3 DNA sequence: TGTGCCAGCAGCACCCGACAGGGGGCAAATTCACCCCTCCACTTT. Translated: CASSTRQGANSPLHF.

This clone was recorded a few times. The chain recombines TRBV5-1 with TRBJ1-1, with 8 bases that match TRBD1. The V segment lost 3 bases and the J segment 2 bases; nucleotides outside the gene matches: 9. CDR1 SGHRS and CDR2 YFSETQ come from the germline V gene. The CDR3 has 16 residues. For the CDR3, the DNA is TGCGCCAGCAGCTCCTACCCCGGGACAGGCAACACTGAAGCTTTCTTT. It specifies CASSSYPGTGNTEAFF.

The CDR3 reads CASSLSTGAVSTEAFF. CDR3 in DNA: TGTGCCAGCAGTTTATCCACAGGGGCTGTATCAACTGAAGCTTTCTTT. The gene calls are TRBV27 and TRBJ1-1, with 7 positions matching TRBD1. In germline, CDR1 is MNHEY, CDR2 SMNVEV (reference sequence). This CDR3 contains 16 residues. V lost 0 bases, J lost 5 bases, and 9 bases stayed unmatched.

This chain uses TRBV19 with TRBJ2-2, with 7 bases that match TRBD1. V was pared by 1 base and J by 6 bases, with 8 bases of the junction left unmatched. Germline CDR1 is LNHDA and CDR2 is SQIVND (reference sequence). This CDR3 is 16 amino acids long. CDR3 in DNA: TGTGCCAGTAGTATAGGTGAGGGGGCGCCGGCCGGGGAGCTGTTTTTT. It codes for CASSIGEGAPAGELFF.

As to this clone: Other DNA sequences of this sample code for an identical CDR3. The chain links TRBV5-1 to TRBJ1-4, with D possibly TRBD1 on 6 matching bases. Germline CDR1 reads SGHRS; CDR2 reads YFSETQ. This CDR3 comprises 14 residues. V shed 0 bases and J shed 4 bases, with 7 bases lying between them. The DNA for the CDR3 is TGCGCCAGCAGCTTGGACAGGGTTAATGAAAAACTGTTTTTT. This translates into CASSLDRVNEKLFF.

This chain joins TRBV19 and TRBJ2-2; no clear D. This CDR3 region has 13 residues. The V and J ends lost 3 bases and 6 bases respectively, with 8 bases between them. CDR1 and CDR2 (germline): LNHDA, SQIVND (reference sequence). CDR3 in amino acids: CASSIGIPGELFF. CDR3 DNA sequence: TGTGCCAGTAGTATTGGCATTCCCGGGGAGCTGTTTTTT.

CDR3 residues: CATSTHGEGGADTQYF. The CDR3 coding sequence is TGTGCCACCAGCACCCATGGGGAAGGGGGCGCAGATACGCAGTATTTT. The gene calls are TRBV15 and TRBJ2-3, with 7 bases identical to TRBD1. Germline lookup yields CDR1 LNHNV and CDR2 YYDKDF (reference sequence). With 4 bases clipped from V and 4 bases from J, the junction kept 11 bases outside the gene matches. The CDR3 is 16 residues long.

The rearrangement links TRBV5-1 to TRBJ2-7, with TRBD2 identical over 13 bases. V was pared by 3 bases and J by 5 bases, with 8 bases of the junction left unmatched. Germline loops: CDR1 SGHRS, CDR2 YFSETQ. The CDR3 covers 16 residues. The CDR3 nucleotides are TGCGCCAGCAGCTCTACTCCGGGACTAGCGGGACACGAGCAGTACTTC. This codes for CASSSTPGLAGHEQYF.

The chain couples TRBV10-1 to TRBJ1-5; D remains ambiguous. CDR1 WNHNN and CDR2 SYGVQD come from the germline V gene (reference sequence). V was pared by 3 bases and J by 1 base, with 13 bases between. CDR3 length: 16 amino acids. For the CDR3, the DNA is TGCGCCAGCAGTGAAACTGTGCTTATGAGCAATCAGCCCCAGCATTTT. Protein sequence: CASSETVLMSNQPQHF.

This clone was counted only a few times. The V call is TRBV5-1, the J call TRBJ1-2; a weak D match, TRBD1 (6 bases). The CDR3 loop spans 15 amino acids. Between the trimmed V and J ends, which lost 2 bases and 5 bases, there was a span of 16 bases. The germline gives CDR1 SGHRS, CDR2 YFSETQ. In nucleotides, the CDR3 is TGCGCCAGCAGCTTACAGGGAGACATCGATTATGGCTACACCTTC. Protein: CASSLQGDIDYGYTF.

This chain joins TRBV11-3 and TRBJ2-1, with 12 bases identical to TRBD2. The trim removed 2 bases at V and 8 bases at J, leaving 4 bases unmatched. The CDR3 has 15 amino acids. Germline V lookup: CDR1 SGHNT, CDR2 YENEEA. Here the CDR3 DNA reads TGTGCCAGCAGCTTACTAGCGGGAGGGTTCCATGAGCAGTTCTTC. Residues: CASSLLAGGFHEQFF. The variable domain in full, completed from reference TRBV11-3 and TRBJ2-1, reads EAGVVQSPRYKIIEKKQPVAFWCNPISGHNTLYWYLQNLGQGPELLIRYENEEAVDDSQLPKDRFSAERLKGVDSTLKIQPAELGDSAVYLCASSLLAGGFHEQFFGPGTRLTVL.

The rearrangement uses TRBV6-1 and TRBJ2-1; D is perhaps TRBD1 (5 bases). Germline CDR1 MNHNS, CDR2 SASEGT. V lost 2 bases, J lost 2 bases, and 13 bases lay in between. The CDR3 covers 16 residues. The CDR3 spells CASSEFTGSTYNEQFF. In DNA form, the CDR3 reads TGTGCCAGCAGTGAATTTACAGGAAGCACCTACAATGAGCAGTTCTTC.

The CDR3, as DNA: TGCAGCGTTCGACTAGCGGGAGTTAACCCCTACAATGAGCAGTTCTTC. This sequence encodes CSVRLAGVNPYNEQFF. This chain links TRBV29-1 with TRBJ2-1; 12 nucleotides match TRBD2. The CDR3 is 16 residues long. Trimming removed 5 bases from V and 2 bases from J; junction bases left unmatched: 7. Germline CDR1 is SQVTM and CDR2 is ANQGSEA.

Worth noting for this clone: This CDR3 is also generated by other DNA sequences in the sample. The chain couples TRBV28 to TRBJ2-5; 8 bases map to TRBD2. Trimming at V came to 3 bases and at J to 5 bases, leaving 2 bases not matched to a gene. The germline CDR1 and CDR2 sequences are MDHEN and SYDVKM. The CDR3 totals 13 residues. CDR3 in amino acids: CASSLSGGETQYF. The CDR3, as DNA: TGTGCCAGCAGTTTGTCGGGGGGGGAGACCCAGTACTTC. Full variable domain (outside the CDR3, taken from reference TRBV28 and TRBJ2-5): DVKVTQSSRYLVKRTGEKVFLECVQDMDHENMFWYRQDPGLGLRLIYFSYDVKMKEKGDIPEGYSVSREKKERFSLILESASTNQTSMYLCASSLSGGETQYFGPGTRLLVL.

The chain employs TRBV29-1 and TRBJ1-2; TRBD1 might be the D (5 bases). V lost 4 bases and J lost 7, with 19 bases in between. This CDR3 has 14 amino acids. Germline CDR1 and CDR2: SQVTM and ANQGSEA. CDR3 region: CSVASGGEKGGYTF. The CDR3 DNA reads TGCAGCGTTGCTTCGGGAGGGGAGAAGGGTGGCTACACCTTC. The full variable domain, in which reference TRBV29-1 and TRBJ1-2 provide the parts outside the CDR3, is SAVISQKPSRDICQRGTSLTIQCQVDSQVTMMFWYRQQPGQSLTLIATANQGSEATYESGFVIDKFPISRPNLTFSTLTVSNMSPEDSSIYLCSVASGGEKGGYTFGSGTRLTVV.